These 20 T cell receptor beta chains originate from one sample sequenced in a study of T cell responses to AZD1222 COVID-19 vaccine. The protocol was immunoSEQ multiplex PCR, while the TCRdb copy is restricted to in-frame clones and leaves out a portion. The table has over 95,000 clones, 90% to 95% seen once. The specimen was peripheral blood, collected on day 0 of AZD1222 vaccination. These receptors were collected from an adult in good health.

The chain has TRBV7-2 and TRBJ2-4, with 7 nucleotides matching TRBD2. Germline CDR1 is SGHTA and CDR2 is FQGNSA. The V segment lost 0 bases and the J segment 4 bases; nucleotides outside the gene matches: 6. The CDR3 loop spans 16 amino acids. The CDR3 coding sequence is TGTGCCAGCAGCTTAGCGATCCTAGCGGTAAAAAACATTCAGTACTTC. This gives the protein CASSLAILAVKNIQYF.

This rearrangement joins TRBV6-1 to TRBJ1-6, with 8 bases identical to TRBD1. Germline V gene data show CDR1 as MNHNS and CDR2 as SASEGT. The CDR3 is made up of 19 amino acids. With 3 bases clipped from V and 0 bases from J, the junction kept 10 bases outside the gene matches. DNA for the CDR3: TGTGCCAGCAGTGAGGGACAGGATTATATCAGCTCCTATAATTCACCCCTCCACTTT. Residues: CASSEGQDYISSYNSPLHF.

The chain couples TRBV7-6 to TRBJ2-5; perhaps TRBD2 as D (6 bases). Germline CDR1 reads SGHVS; CDR2 reads FNYEAQ. V was cut by 3 bases and J by 1 base, with 15 bases left in between. The CDR3 loop spans 16 amino acids. The CDR3 protein is CASSFLGGSTQETQYF. The DNA of the CDR3 is TGTGCCAGCAGCTTCTTAGGAGGGAGTACCCAAGAGACCCAGTACTTC.

V and J are TRBV30 and TRBJ2-4; D remains ambiguous. The CDR3 is 15 residues long. V was shortened by 0 bases and J by 0 bases, with 9 bases between the two germline ends. The germline CDR1 and CDR2 sequences are GTSNPN and SVGIG (reference sequence). CDR3 sequence (DNA): TGTGCCTGGAGTGTCGGTGGGATAGCCAAAAACATTCAGTACTTC. Protein product: CAWSVGGIAKNIQYF. The complete variable domain, with remaining parts taken from reference TRBV30 and TRBJ2-4, reads SQTIHQWPATLVQPVGSPLSLECTVEGTSNPNLYWYRQAAGRGLQLLFYSVGIGQISSEVPQNLSASRPQDRQFILSSKKLLLSDSGFYLCAWSVGGIAKNIQYFGAGTRLSVL.

The rearrangement uses TRBV24-1 and TRBJ1-2, with D possibly TRBD1 on 5 matching bases. Trimming took off 9 bases at V and 4 bases at J, with 17 bases between the two ends. CDR1 and CDR2 (germline): KGHDR, SFDVKD. This CDR3 contains 14 residues. The CDR3 spells CATYIRDGPYGYTF. The CDR3 DNA reads TGTGCCACCTATATCCGGGACGGCCCCTATGGCTACACCTTC.

The chain carries TRBV10-3 and TRBJ2-7, with 9 bases aligning to TRBD2. The trim removed 0 bases at V and 6 bases at J, leaving 6 bases unmatched. This CDR3 is built from 15 residues. The germline V gene encodes CDR1 ENHRY and CDR2 SYGVKD. Here the CDR3 reads CAISESLAGGGEQYF. In DNA form, the CDR3 reads TGTGCCATCAGTGAGTCGTTGGCGGGAGGGGGCGAGCAGTACTTC.

In its sample, this clone was seen once. This chain joins TRBV5-4 and TRBJ2-3; D not certain. V lost 2 bases, J lost 3 bases, and 10 bases lay in between. This CDR3 contains 14 residues. Germline-derived CDR1 and CDR2 are SGHNT and YYREEE (reference sequence). The CDR3 sequence: CASSFPSETDTQYF. CDR3 DNA: TGTGCCAGCAGCTTCCCTTCAGAAACAGATACGCAGTATTTT.

This clone has a single count. J is TRBJ1-3 and V is TRBV7-2; a possible D gene is TRBD1 (6 bases). Trimming left V 5 bases short and J 2 bases short, with 13 bases between. Germline V gene sequence: CDR1 SGHTA, CDR2 FQGNSA. This CDR3 region has 15 residues. The CDR3 coding sequence is TGTGCCAGCAGCCAAACACAGGGACCTGGAAACACCATATATTTT. This codes for CASSQTQGPGNTIYF.

The chain uses TRBV6-5 and TRBJ1-3, with TRBD1 as a possible D gene (5 bases). This CDR3 contains 14 residues. V was shortened by 7 bases and J by 0 bases, with 10 bases between the two germline ends. Germline lookup yields CDR1 MNHEY and CDR2 SVGAGI. CDR3 coding DNA: TGTGCCAGCACGGGGCAAAGCTCTGGAAACACCATATATTTT. Translated, it gives CASTGQSSGNTIYF.

The chain combines TRBV6-6 with TRBJ2-2; no clear D gene. CDR3 length: 12 residues. V was pared by 6 bases and J by 4 bases, with 6 bases between. The germline gives CDR1 MNHNY, CDR2 SVGAGI (reference sequence). The CDR3 region has the DNA TGTGCCAGCAGACCCTTCACCGGGGAGCTGTTTTTT. This codes for CASRPFTGELFF.

J is TRBJ2-5 and V is TRBV6-5; D gene unclear. Germline V gene sequence: CDR1 MNHEY, CDR2 SVGAGI. Between the trimmed V and J ends, which lost 7 bases and 3 bases, there was a span of 12 bases. This CDR3 comprises 13 residues. CDR3 loop: CASNAPLEETQYF. The CDR3 bases are TGTGCCAGCAACGCCCCTCTGGAAGAGACCCAGTACTTC.

The chain employs TRBV6-6 and TRBJ1-2; D is perhaps TRBD1 (6 bases). The V and J ends lost 6 bases and 5 bases respectively, with 16 bases between them. The CDR3 covers 14 residues. Per the germline V gene, CDR1 is MNHNY and CDR2 is SVGAGI (reference sequence). The DNA of the CDR3 is TGTGCCAGCAGCCAGGGGCCCCTAGGGTATGGCTACACCTTC. It yields the protein CASSQGPLGYGYTF.

The chain couples TRBV5-8 to TRBJ1-5; TRBD1 might be the D (6 bases). CDR1 and CDR2 from the germline V gene are SGHTS and YDEGEE. V was clipped by 0 bases and J by 4 bases, with 11 bases between them. The CDR3 totals 15 residues. CDR3 amino acids: CASSLAQGRNQPQHF. CDR3 in DNA: TGTGCCAGCAGCTTGGCCCAGGGGAGAAATCAGCCCCAGCATTTT.

The CDR3 loop reads CASSMGGSRREGYEQYF. The DNA for the CDR3 is TGTGCCAGTAGTATGGGGGGCTCGAGAAGAGAAGGGTACGAGCAGTACTTC. The gene calls are TRBV19 and TRBJ2-7; possibly TRBD1 or TRBD2 for D (6 bases each). Trimming shortened V by 3 bases and J by 4 bases, and 22 bases separated the two germline ends. The germline V gene has CDR1 LNHDA and CDR2 SQIVND (reference sequence). The CDR3 is 17 residues long.

This chain uses TRBV30 with TRBJ2-7, with 8 nucleotides matching TRBD1. V lost 2 bases and J lost 5; bases outside the gene matches: 8. The CDR3 is 14 residues long. Germline V gene sequence: CDR1 GTSNPN, CDR2 SVGIG (reference sequence). The CDR3 here is CAWSFKDRVHEQYF. The CDR3 DNA is TGTGCCTGGAGTTTTAAGGACAGGGTGCACGAGCAGTACTTC. Together with reference TRBV30 and TRBJ2-7, the CDR3 gives the full variable domain: SQTIHQWPATLVQPVGSPLSLECTVEGTSNPNLYWYRQAAGRGLQLLFYSVGIGQISSEVPQNLSASRPQDRQFILSSKKLLLSDSGFYLCAWSFKDRVHEQYFGPGTRLTVT.

V is TRBV19 and J is TRBJ2-7; 10 bases are shared with TRBD2. CDR3 length: 14 amino acids. Trimming cost V 4 bases and J 7 bases; bases outside gene matches: 7. Germline lookup yields CDR1 LNHDA and CDR2 SQIVND (reference sequence). The CDR3 is CASSTWLAGVEQYF. In nucleotides, the CDR3 is TGTGCCAGTAGTACCTGGCTAGCGGGAGTTGAGCAGTACTTC.

V gene TRBV5-1 combines with J gene TRBJ2-5, with 8 bases aligning to TRBD1. This CDR3 is 16 amino acids long. Trimming cost V 3 bases and J 5 bases; bases outside gene matches: 12. Germline lookup yields CDR1 SGHRS and CDR2 YFSETQ. DNA for the CDR3: TGCGCCAGCAGCTCGTCCGGGACAGGCGCCGCGGAGACCCAGTACTTC. Its translation is CASSSSGTGAAETQYF. The full variable domain, with the rest looked up from reference TRBV5-1 and TRBJ2-5, is KAGVTQTPRYLIKTRGQQVTLSCSPISGHRSVSWYQQTPGQGLQFLFEYFSETQRNKGNFPGRFSGRQFSNSRSEMNVSTLELGDSALYLCASSSSGTGAAETQYFGPGTRLLVL.

This chain joins TRBV5-1 and TRBJ2-1; the match to TRBD2 covers 15 bases. CDR1 is SGHRS, CDR2 YFSETQ, per germline. The CDR3 sequence is 16 residues long. Trimming took 3 bases from V and 9 from J; bases not matched to a gene: 7. This CDR3 reads CASSSRTSGGAGEQFF. CDR3 bases: TGCGCCAGCAGCTCCAGGACTAGCGGGGGGGCAGGTGAGCAGTTCTTC.

This clone was counted between two and nine times. Written as DNA, the CDR3 is TGTGCCAGCAGTTTAATAGGGGCAGCCTCCAATCAGCCCCAGCATTTT. Translating gives CASSLIGAASNQPQHF. This chain joins TRBV28 and TRBJ1-5, with D perhaps matching TRBD1 (5 bases). The CDR3 has 16 amino acids. CDR1 is MDHEN and CDR2 is SYDVKM in the germline V gene. V dropped 2 bases and J dropped 3 bases, with 14 bases sitting between them.

V and J are TRBV7-2 and TRBJ1-1; D perhaps matches TRBD1 (5 bases). Germline V gives CDR1 SGHTA, CDR2 FQGNSA. Trimming removed 1 base from V and 4 bases from J, with 7 bases in between. The CDR3 is made up of 13 amino acids. CDR3 sequence: CASSLEGATEAFF. The CDR3 DNA is TGTGCCAGCAGCTTAGAAGGGGCCACTGAAGCTTTCTTT.